The clone carrying this TCR beta chain was recorded a few times. The antigen is not known. Following RNA extraction, reverse transcription yielded cDNA that acted as the sequencing template. Only in-frame clones appear in the TCRdb table, and some are missing; sequencing was by immunoSEQ multiplex PCR. The sample shows over 250,000 clones, roughly 60% of them seen only once. The source of the sample is a study of CD8+ T cells in alopecia areata. Study conclusions and caveats: Clonality in lesional scalp, especially alopecia totalis/universalis, exceeded that of normal scalp.

Sample treatment: oral pan-JAK inhibitor, 5-10 mg twice daily. Individuals with alopecia areata gave both lesional scalp punch biopsies and peripheral blood for collection. The sequence derives from a human donor with alopecia areata. Sequences were derived from CD4+ T cells sorted from blood, sampled at roughly week 53, from a patient treated with tofacitinib.

The CDR3 loop is CSVQDRGLETQYF. In DNA form, the CDR3 reads TGCAGCGTCCAGGACAGGGGGCTGGAGACCCAGTACTTC. This chain connects TRBV29-1 to TRBJ2-5, with 11 bases identical to TRBD1. Trimming at V came to 6 bases and at J to 5 bases, leaving 5 bases not matched to a gene. CDR1 is SQVTM and CDR2 is ANQGSEA in the germline V gene. CDR3 length equals 13 residues.